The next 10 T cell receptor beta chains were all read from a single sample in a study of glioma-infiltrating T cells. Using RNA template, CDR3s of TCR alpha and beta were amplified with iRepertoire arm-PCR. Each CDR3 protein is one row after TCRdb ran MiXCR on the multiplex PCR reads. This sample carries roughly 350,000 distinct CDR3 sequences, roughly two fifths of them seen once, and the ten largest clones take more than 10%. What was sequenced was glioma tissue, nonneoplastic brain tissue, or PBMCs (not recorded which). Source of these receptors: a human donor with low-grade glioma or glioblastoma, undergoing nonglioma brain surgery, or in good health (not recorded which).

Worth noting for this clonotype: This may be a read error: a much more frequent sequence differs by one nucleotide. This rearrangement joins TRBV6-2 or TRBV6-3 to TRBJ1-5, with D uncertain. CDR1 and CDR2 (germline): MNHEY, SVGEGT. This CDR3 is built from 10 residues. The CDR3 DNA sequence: TGTGCCACCCATAATCAGCCCCAGCGTTTT. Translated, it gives CATHNQPQRF.

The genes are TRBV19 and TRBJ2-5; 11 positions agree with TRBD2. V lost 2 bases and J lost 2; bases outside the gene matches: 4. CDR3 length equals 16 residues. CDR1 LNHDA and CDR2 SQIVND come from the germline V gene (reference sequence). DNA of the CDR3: TGTGCCAGTAGTATATCCGGGACTAGCGGACAAGAGACCCAGTACTTC. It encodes CASSISGTSGQETQYF.

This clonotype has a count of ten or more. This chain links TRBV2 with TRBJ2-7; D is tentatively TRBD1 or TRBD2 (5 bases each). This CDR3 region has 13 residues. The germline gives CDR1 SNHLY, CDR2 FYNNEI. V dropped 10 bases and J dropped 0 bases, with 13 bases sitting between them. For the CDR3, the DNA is TGTGCCACTACGGGGCTAGACTCCTACGAGCAGTACTTC. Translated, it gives CATTGLDSYEQYF.

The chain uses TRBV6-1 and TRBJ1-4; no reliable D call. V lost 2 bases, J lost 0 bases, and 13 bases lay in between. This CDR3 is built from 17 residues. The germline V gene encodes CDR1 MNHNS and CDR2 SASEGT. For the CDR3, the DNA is TGTGCCAGCAGTGAAAACAGATTCCGTGCAACTAATGAAAAACTGTTTTTT. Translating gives CASSENRFRATNEKLFF.

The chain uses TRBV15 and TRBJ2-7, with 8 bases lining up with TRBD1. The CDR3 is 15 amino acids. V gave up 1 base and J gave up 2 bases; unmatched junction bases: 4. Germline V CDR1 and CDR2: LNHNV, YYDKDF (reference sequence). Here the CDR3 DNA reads TGTGCCACCAGCAGAGCTGGGACAGGAACCTACGAGCAGTACTTC. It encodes CATSRAGTGTYEQYF. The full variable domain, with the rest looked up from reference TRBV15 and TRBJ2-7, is DAMVIQNPRYQVTQFGKPVTLSCSQTLNHNVMYWYQQKSSQAPKLLFHYYDKDFNNEADTPDNFQSRRPNTSFCFLDIRSPGLGDTAMYLCATSRAGTGTYEQYFGPGTRLTVT.

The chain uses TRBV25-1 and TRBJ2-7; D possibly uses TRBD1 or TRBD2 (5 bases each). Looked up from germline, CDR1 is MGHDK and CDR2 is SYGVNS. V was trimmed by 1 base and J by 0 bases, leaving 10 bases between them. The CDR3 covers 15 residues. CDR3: CASSESGTISYEQYF. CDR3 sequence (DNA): TGTGCCAGCAGTGAATCAGGGACGATCTCCTACGAGCAGTACTTC.

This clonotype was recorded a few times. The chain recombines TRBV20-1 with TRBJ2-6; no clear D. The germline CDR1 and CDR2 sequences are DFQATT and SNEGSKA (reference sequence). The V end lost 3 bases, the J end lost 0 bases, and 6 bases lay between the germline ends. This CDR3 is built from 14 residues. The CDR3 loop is CSARDNSGANVLTF. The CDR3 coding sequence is TGCAGTGCTAGGGATAACTCTGGGGCCAACGTCCTGACTTTC.

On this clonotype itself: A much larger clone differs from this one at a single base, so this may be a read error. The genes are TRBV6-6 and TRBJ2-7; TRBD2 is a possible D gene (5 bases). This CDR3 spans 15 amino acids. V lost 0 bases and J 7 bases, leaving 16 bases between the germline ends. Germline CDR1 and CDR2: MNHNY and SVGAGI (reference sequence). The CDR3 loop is CASSYSLGLYNEQYF. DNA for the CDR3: TGTGCCAGCAGTTACTCCTTAGGACTGTACAATGAGCAGTACTTC.

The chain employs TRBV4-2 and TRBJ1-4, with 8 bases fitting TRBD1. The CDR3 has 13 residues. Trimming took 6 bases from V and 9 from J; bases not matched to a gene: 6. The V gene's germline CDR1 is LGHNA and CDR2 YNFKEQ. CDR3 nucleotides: TGTGCCAGCAGGCCGGACAGGGATCAAAAACTGTTTTTT. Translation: CASRPDRDQKLFF.

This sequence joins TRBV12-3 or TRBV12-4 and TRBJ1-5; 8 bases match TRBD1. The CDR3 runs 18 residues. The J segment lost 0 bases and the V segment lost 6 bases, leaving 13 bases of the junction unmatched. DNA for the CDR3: TGTGCCAGCAGCCCCCGTCCAGGGGGCCTGATTAGCAATCAGCCCCAGCATTTT. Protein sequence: CASSPRPGGLISNQPQHF.